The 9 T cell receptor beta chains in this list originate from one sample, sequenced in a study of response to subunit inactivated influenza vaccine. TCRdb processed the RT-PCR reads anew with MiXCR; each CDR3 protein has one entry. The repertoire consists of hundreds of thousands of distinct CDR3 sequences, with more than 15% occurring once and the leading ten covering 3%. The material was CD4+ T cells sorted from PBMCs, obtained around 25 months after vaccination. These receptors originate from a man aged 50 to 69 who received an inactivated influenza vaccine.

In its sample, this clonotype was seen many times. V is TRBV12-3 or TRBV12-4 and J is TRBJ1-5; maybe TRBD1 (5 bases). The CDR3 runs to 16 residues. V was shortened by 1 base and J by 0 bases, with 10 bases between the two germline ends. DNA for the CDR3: TGTGCCAGCAGTTTAGGGTCAGGACATAGCAATCAGCCCCAGCATTTT. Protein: CASSLGSGHSNQPQHF.

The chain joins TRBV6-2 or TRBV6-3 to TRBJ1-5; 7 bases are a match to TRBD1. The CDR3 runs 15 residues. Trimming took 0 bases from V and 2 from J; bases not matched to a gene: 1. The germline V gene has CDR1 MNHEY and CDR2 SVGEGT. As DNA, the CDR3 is TGTGCCAGCAGTTACTCGACAGGGCGCAATCAGCCCCAGCATTTT. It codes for CASSYSTGRNQPQHF.

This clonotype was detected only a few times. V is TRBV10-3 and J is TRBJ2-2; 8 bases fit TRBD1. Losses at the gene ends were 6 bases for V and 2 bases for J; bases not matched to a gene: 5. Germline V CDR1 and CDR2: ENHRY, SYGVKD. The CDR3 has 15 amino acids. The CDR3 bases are TGTGCCATCAGAACCGGGACAGGTAACACCGGGGAGCTGTTTTTT. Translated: CAIRTGTGNTGELFF.

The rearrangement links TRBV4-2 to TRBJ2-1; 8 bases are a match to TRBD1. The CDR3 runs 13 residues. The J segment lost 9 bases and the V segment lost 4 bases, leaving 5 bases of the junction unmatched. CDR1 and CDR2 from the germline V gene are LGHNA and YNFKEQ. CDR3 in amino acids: CASSPDRDTEQFF. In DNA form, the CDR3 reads TGTGCCAGCAGCCCGGACAGGGATACTGAGCAGTTCTTC.

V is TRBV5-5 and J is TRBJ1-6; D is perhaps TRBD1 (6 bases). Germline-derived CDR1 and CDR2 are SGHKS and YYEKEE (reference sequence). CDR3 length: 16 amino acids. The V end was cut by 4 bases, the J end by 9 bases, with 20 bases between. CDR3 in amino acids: CASSPSTGRDISPLHF. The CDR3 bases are TGTGCCAGCAGCCCCTCGACAGGCCGGGATATTTCACCCCTCCACTTT.

The CDR3 sequence: CASSLDQGGYEQYF. The CDR3 region has the DNA TGCGCCAGCAGCTTGGACCAGGGGGGCTACGAGCAGTACTTC. V usage is TRBV5-1 and J usage is TRBJ2-7; possible D gene TRBD1, 7 bases. The CDR3 runs 14 residues. Per germline, CDR1 SGHRS and CDR2 YFSETQ. The V gene lost 0 bases and the J gene lost 3 bases, with 10 bases spanning the gap.

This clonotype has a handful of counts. This CDR3 is CASRIGRADGGELFF. The CDR3 DNA is TGTGCCAGCAGAATTGGCAGGGCGGACGGCGGGGAGCTGTTTTTT. V is TRBV6-2 or TRBV6-3 and J is TRBJ2-2; perhaps TRBD1 as D (5 bases). Germline V lookup: CDR1 MNHEY, CDR2 SVGEGT. The CDR3 contains 15 residues. Trimming took 6 bases from V and 7 from J, leaving 18 bases between them.

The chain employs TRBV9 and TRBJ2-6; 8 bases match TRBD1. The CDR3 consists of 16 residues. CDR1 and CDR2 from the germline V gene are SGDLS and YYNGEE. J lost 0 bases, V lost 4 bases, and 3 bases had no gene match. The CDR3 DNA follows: TGTGCCAGCAGCCCACAGGGGGTCTCTGGGGCCAACGTCCTGACTTTC. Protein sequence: CASSPQGVSGANVLTF. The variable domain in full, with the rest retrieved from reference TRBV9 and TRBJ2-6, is DSGVTQTPKHLITATGQRVTLRCSPRSGDLSVYWYQQSLDQGLQFLIQYYNGEERAKGNILERFSAQQFPDLHSELNLSSLELGDSALYFCASSPQGVSGANVLTFGAGSRLTVL.

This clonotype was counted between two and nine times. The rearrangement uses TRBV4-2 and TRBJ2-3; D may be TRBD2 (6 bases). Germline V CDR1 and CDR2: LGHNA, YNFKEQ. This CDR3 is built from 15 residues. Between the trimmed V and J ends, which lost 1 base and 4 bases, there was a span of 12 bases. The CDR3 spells CASSQVGSGADTQYF. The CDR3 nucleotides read TGTGCCAGCAGCCAAGTGGGGTCGGGGGCAGATACGCAGTATTTT.